This TCR beta chain was profiled in a study of blood T cells in healthy people across ages. At the level of the study: About one barcoded beta molecule per two T cells came from capture by template switching. Overall study findings and caveats: Naive T cell percentage strongly correlated with TCR beta diversity.

A second 7 to 11 cycle PCR used barcoded and J-beta primers. MiXCR, applied by TCRdb to the 5' RACE reads, yields one record per CDR3 protein. Seen here are some 1,000,000 distinct CDR3 sequences, approximately 25% observed once, and the top ten hold around 0.75%. This clonotype appeared a few times. Its specificity is unknown. CDR1 MDHEN and CDR2 SYDVKM come from the germline V gene. The CDR3 has 16 amino acids. The V segment lost 6 bases and the J segment 0 bases; nucleotides outside the gene matches: 8. The same sample was also used in a study of T cells of mothers and their children.

Sequencing was carried out using blood. The TCR sequence derives from a girl aged 2-10 years in good health. The chain employs TRBV28 and TRBJ2-4; TRBD1 aligns across 7 bases. This chain's CDR3 is CASRRTGKLAKNIQYF. For the CDR3, the DNA is TGTGCCAGCAGGCGGACAGGCAAACTAGCCAAAAACATTCAGTACTTC. The variable domain in full, with the rest retrieved from reference TRBV28 and TRBJ2-4, is DVKVTQSSRYLVKRTGEKVFLECVQDMDHENMFWYRQDPGLGLRLIYFSYDVKMKEKGDIPEGYSVSREKKERFSLILESASTNQTSMYLCASRRTGKLAKNIQYFGAGTRLSVL.